The 12 T cell receptor beta chains below come from one sample, sequenced in a study of regulatory T cells in long-lasting Graves disease. Regarding time point: persistent/refractory GD, antithyroid drugs over 5 years with positive TRAb. RNA isolated from PBMCs was used to make the TCR library. Arm-PCR of CDR3 regions with iRepertoire HTBI primers generated TCR beta libraries. Each CDR3 protein gets one entry after TCRdb re-called the multiplex PCR reads with MiXCR. The table lists 300,000 to 400,000 distinct CDR3 sequences, 20% of them singletons. Sample: peripheral blood mononuclear cells (PBMCs), taken when the disease was refractory, from a patient treated with antithyroid drugs. The receptor set was obtained from a female donor with Graves disease.

This clonotype was counted at least ten times. The V call is TRBV6-9, the J call TRBJ2-7; D unresolved. Germline loops: CDR1 MNHGY, CDR2 SVAAGI. The V and J ends lost 3 bases and 5 bases respectively, with 11 bases between them. The CDR3 is made up of 13 amino acids. The CDR3 coding sequence is TGTGCCAGCAGTTACTCTGGGGTCGACGAGCAGTACTTC. Protein sequence: CASSYSGVDEQYF.

This clonotype has at least ten counts. The rearrangement uses TRBV27 and TRBJ2-5; D remains unclear. V gave up 0 bases and J gave up 5 bases, with 10 bases separating them. Germline loops: CDR1 MNHEY, CDR2 SMNVEV (reference sequence). The length of the CDR3 is 14 residues. CDR3 residues: CASSLSGPGETQYF. The CDR3 coding sequence is TGTGCCAGCAGTTTATCGGGCCCTGGGGAGACCCAGTACTTC.

In this sample, this clonotype turned up a few times. This chain joins TRBV27 and TRBJ2-7; 7 bases agree with TRBD2. J was trimmed by 3 bases and V by 4 bases; bases with no gene match: 3. The germline gives CDR1 MNHEY, CDR2 SMNVEV (reference sequence). The CDR3 has 13 residues. CDR3 sequence reads: CASSSKRGYEQYF. The CDR3, as DNA: TGTGCCAGCAGTTCGAAGCGGGGCTACGAGCAGTACTTC.

The gene calls are TRBV5-8 and TRBJ2-4; D is tentatively TRBD1 or TRBD2 (6 bases each). Germline assignment: CDR1 SGHTS and CDR2 YDEGEE. The CDR3 consists of 14 residues. The V end lost 4 bases, the J end lost 7 bases, and 15 bases lay between the germline ends. The CDR3 DNA follows: TGTGCCAGCAGCGCCCCGGGGGCGAGGAACATTCAGTACTTC. This sequence encodes CASSAPGARNIQYF.

This sequence joins TRBV10-2 and TRBJ2-5, with D unresolved. Looked up from germline, CDR1 is WSHSY and CDR2 is SAAADI. This CDR3 is 14 amino acids long. Trimming took off 0 bases at V and 5 bases at J, with 10 bases between the two ends. The CDR3 reads CASSESRVWETQYF. In DNA form, the CDR3 reads TGCGCCAGCAGTGAGTCCCGTGTCTGGGAGACCCAGTACTTC.

There are many counts of this clonotype. The rearrangement uses TRBV5-1 and TRBJ1-2; TRBD1 aligns across 10 bases. The CDR3 spans 15 residues. Trimming removed 4 bases from V and 2 bases from J; junction bases left unmatched: 5. Germline loops: CDR1 SGHRS, CDR2 YFSETQ. The CDR3 sequence is CASSPRTGGNYGYTF. The CDR3 coding sequence is TGCGCCAGCAGCCCCAGGACAGGGGGGAACTATGGCTACACCTTC.

This chain connects TRBV9 to TRBJ1-1, with D unclear. Germline values: CDR1 SGDLS, CDR2 YYNGEE. Trimming stripped 4 bases from V and 2 bases from J, with 6 bases between. The length of the CDR3 is 12 residues. The DNA for the CDR3 is TGTGCCAGCAGCCCAATTAACACTGAAGCTTTCTTT. This gives the protein CASSPINTEAFF.

This clonotype was seen a handful of times. V is TRBV4-2 and J is TRBJ1-4, with D tentatively TRBD1 (5 bases). V was shortened by 4 bases and J by 1 base, with 13 bases between the two germline ends. CDR3 size: 16 residues. Germline V gene data show CDR1 as LGHNA and CDR2 as YNFKEQ. The CDR3 nucleotides are TGTGCCAGCAGCCCAGGTTCTAGGGGAACTAATGAAAAACTGTTTTTT. It translates to CASSPGSRGTNEKLFF.

This clonotype has a count of ten or more. The chain uses TRBV6-1 and TRBJ1-1, with a weak D call TRBD1 (6 bases). V lost 6 bases to trimming and J lost 0 bases, with 14 bases between them. This CDR3 comprises 15 residues. The V gene's germline CDR1 is MNHNS and CDR2 SASEGT. CDR3 in amino acids: CASRGGGTMNTEAFF. CDR3 in DNA: TGTGCCAGCAGGGGAGGGGGGACGATGAACACTGAAGCTTTCTTT.

This clonotype came up many times. The V and J genes are TRBV28 and TRBJ2-5, with D perhaps assigned TRBD1 or TRBD2 (7 bases each). Germline values: CDR1 MDHEN, CDR2 SYDVKM. V lost 2 bases and J 4 bases, leaving 17 bases between the germline ends. The length of the CDR3 is 16 residues. CDR3 region: CASSLPTTGEGETQYF. The DNA of the CDR3 is TGTGCCAGCAGTTTACCAACAACAGGGGAGGGAGAGACCCAGTACTTC.

This clonotype was recorded at least ten times. The genes are TRBV2 and TRBJ2-5; the D gene is possibly TRBD2 (6 bases). The CDR3 is 16 amino acids. V was pared by 3 bases and J by 5 bases, with 19 bases between. Germline V gene data show CDR1 as SNHLY and CDR2 as FYNNEI. The CDR3 DNA reads TGTGCCAGCAGTGATTTGGTAGCGGTCGCTTTGGAGACCCAGTACTTC. This translates into CASSDLVAVALETQYF. The entire variable domain, with the rest obtained from reference TRBV2 and TRBJ2-5, is as follows: EPEVTQTPSHQVTQMGQEVILRCVPISNHLYFYWYRQILGQKVEFLVSFYNNEISEKSEIFDDQFSVERPDGSNFTLKIRSTKLEDSAMYFCASSDLVAVALETQYFGPGTRLLVL.

This clonotype was found a few times. Possible read error: a much larger clone is one base away. Without the conserved terminal phenylalanine or tryptophan, this CDR3 likely stems from a read error. The V and J genes are TRBV18 and TRBJ1-1, with 7 bases aligning to TRBD1. Germline V gene data show CDR1 as KGHSH and CDR2 as LQKENI. This CDR3 is 15 amino acids long. V lost 4 bases and J lost 0; bases outside the gene matches: 5. CDR3 DNA sequence: TGTGCCAGCTCACACAGGGGACCGATGAACACTGAAGCTTTCCTT. It translates to CASSHRGPMNTEAFL.